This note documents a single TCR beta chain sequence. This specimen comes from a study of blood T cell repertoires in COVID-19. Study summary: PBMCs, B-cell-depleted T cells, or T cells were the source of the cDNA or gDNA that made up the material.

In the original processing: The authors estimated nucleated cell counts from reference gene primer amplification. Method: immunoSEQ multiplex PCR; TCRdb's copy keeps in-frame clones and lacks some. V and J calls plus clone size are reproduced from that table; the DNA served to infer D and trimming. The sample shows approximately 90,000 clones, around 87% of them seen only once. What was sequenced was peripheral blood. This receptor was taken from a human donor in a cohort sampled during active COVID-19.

Written as DNA, the CDR3 is TGTGCCAGCGCGGGACCAGGGCCCTACGAGCAGTACTTC. Its translation is CASAGPGPYEQYF. The chain joins TRBV5-4 to TRBJ2-7, with D tentatively TRBD2 (6 bases). With 7 bases removed from V and 2 bases from J, the gap between germline ends came to 13 bases. The germline CDR1 and CDR2 sequences are SGHNT and YYREEE (reference sequence). The CDR3 runs to 13 residues.